This T cell receptor (beta chain) originates from a study of shared T cell receptors in the human thymus. CDR1 and CDR2 (germline): SEHNR, FQNEAQ (reference sequence). Trimming took 6 bases from V and 8 from J, leaving 13 bases between them. This CDR3 is 13 amino acids long. Generated by immunoSEQ multiplex PCR, the TCRdb table keeps only in-frame clones and is missing some. The table has a few hundred thousand clones, approximately 95% seen once; the top ten hold around 0.019%. V and J are TRBV7-9 and TRBJ1-4, with a possible D match to TRBD1 (6 bases). Sample: thymocytes. The receptor was isolated from a human donor. CDR3 in DNA: TGTGCCAGCAGACACATCGGGGGCGAAAAACTGTTTTTT. Translated, it gives CASRHIGGEKLFF.